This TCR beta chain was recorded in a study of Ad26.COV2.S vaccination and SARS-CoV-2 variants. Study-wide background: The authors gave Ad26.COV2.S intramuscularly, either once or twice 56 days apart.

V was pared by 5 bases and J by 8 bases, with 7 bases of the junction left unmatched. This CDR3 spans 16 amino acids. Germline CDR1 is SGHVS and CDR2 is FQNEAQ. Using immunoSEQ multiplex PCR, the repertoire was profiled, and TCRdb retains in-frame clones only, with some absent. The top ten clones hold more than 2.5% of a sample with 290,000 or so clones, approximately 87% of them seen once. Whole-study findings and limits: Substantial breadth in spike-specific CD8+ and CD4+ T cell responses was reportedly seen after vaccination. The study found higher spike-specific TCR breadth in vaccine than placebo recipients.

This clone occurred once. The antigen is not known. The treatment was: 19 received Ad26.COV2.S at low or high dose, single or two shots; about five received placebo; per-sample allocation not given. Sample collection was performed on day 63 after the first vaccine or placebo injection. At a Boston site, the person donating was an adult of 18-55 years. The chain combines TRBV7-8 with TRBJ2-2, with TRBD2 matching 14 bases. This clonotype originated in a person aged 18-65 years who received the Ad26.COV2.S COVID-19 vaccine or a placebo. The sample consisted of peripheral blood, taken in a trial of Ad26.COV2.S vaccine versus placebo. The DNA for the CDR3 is TGTGCCAGCAGCGGAGGACTAGCGGGGGGTTCAGGGGAGCTGTTTTTT. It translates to CASSGGLAGGSGELFF.